These 8 T cell receptor beta chains were sequenced from one sample in a study of shared clonotypes between healthy human individuals. Libraries were prepared by immunoSEQ multiplex PCR; TCRdb keeps only in-frame clonotypes and omits some of them. The sample records a few hundred thousand clones, about 80% being singletons. The sample comprised PBMCs. The source of these receptors is a woman aged 40 to 50 in good health. Some clones in this sample may be carry-over from other donors' samples.

The chain recombines TRBV7-9 with TRBJ2-1, with a possible D match to TRBD2 (6 bases). Germline lookup yields CDR1 SEHNR and CDR2 FQNEAQ (reference sequence). The V gene lost 2 bases and the J gene lost 3 bases, with 14 bases spanning the gap. The CDR3 extends over 16 amino acids. Here the CDR3 DNA reads TGTGCCAGCAGCTTAAGAGTCTCGGGGGACTACAATGAGCAGTTCTTC. Amino acid sequence: CASSLRVSGDYNEQFF.

The rearrangement uses TRBV10-3 and TRBJ2-7; 9 nucleotides match TRBD2. CDR1 ENHRY and CDR2 SYGVKD come from the germline V gene. J was trimmed by 0 bases and V by 0 bases; bases with no gene match: 3. The CDR3 sequence is 16 residues long. The CDR3 DNA follows: TGTGCCATCAGTGAGTCCTCTAGCGGGAACTCCTACGAGCAGTACTTC. Amino acid sequence: CAISESSSGNSYEQYF.

This clone was seen only a few times. This sequence joins TRBV7-9 and TRBJ1-1; D unresolved. CDR3 length: 11 amino acids. V lost 0 bases and J 8 bases, leaving 4 bases between the germline ends. CDR1 and CDR2 (germline): SEHNR, FQNEAQ (reference sequence). The CDR3 nucleotides are TGTGCCAGCAGCTTAGCAGAAGAAGCTTTCTTT. As protein: CASSLAEEAFF.

The V gene is TRBV5-1, the J gene TRBJ2-3; D is possibly TRBD1 (5 bases). V was clipped by 4 bases and J by 2 bases, with 11 bases between them. The germline CDR1 and CDR2 sequences are SGHRS and YFSETQ. The CDR3 totals 14 residues. Here the CDR3 DNA reads TGCGCCAGCAGCGCCCAGGGTTACACAGATACGCAGTATTTT. Translation: CASSAQGYTDTQYF.

This sequence joins TRBV2 and TRBJ2-7; D might be TRBD1 (6 bases). Trimming pared 6 bases from V and 3 bases from J, leaving 15 bases between. The CDR3 is 14 residues long. Germline V gives CDR1 SNHLY, CDR2 FYNNEI. The CDR3 loop reads CASRATGVRYEQYF. Here the CDR3 DNA reads TGTGCCAGCAGGGCGACAGGCGTCCGCTACGAGCAGTACTTC. Full variable domain (missing parts from reference TRBV2 and TRBJ2-7): EPEVTQTPSHQVTQMGQEVILRCVPISNHLYFYWYRQILGQKVEFLVSFYNNEISEKSEIFDDQFSVERPDGSNFTLKIRSTKLEDSAMYFCASRATGVRYEQYFGPGTRLTVT.

The chain joins TRBV7-2 to TRBJ2-5, with TRBD1 matching 7 bases. The CDR3 is made up of 13 amino acids. Trimming removed 5 bases from V and 9 bases from J; junction bases left unmatched: 9. Germline V gives CDR1 SGHTA, CDR2 FQGNSA. CDR3 in DNA: TGTGCCAGCAGCCAAACAGGGGAAACGGCCCAGTACTTC. Protein sequence: CASSQTGETAQYF.

This clone appeared a single time. The rearrangement joins TRBV2 to TRBJ2-2; D ambiguous. V was clipped by 3 bases and J by 0 bases, with 11 bases between them. The CDR3 runs 16 residues. Per the germline V gene, CDR1 is SNHLY and CDR2 is FYNNEI. DNA for the CDR3: TGTGCCAGCAGTGAGCAGGCCTTGACGAACACCGGGGAGCTGTTTTTT. This codes for CASSEQALTNTGELFF.

Notes on this clone: Different DNA sequences within this sample yield the same CDR3. The chain employs TRBV4-1 and TRBJ2-1; D gene ambiguous. Trimming cost V 0 bases and J 4 bases, with 4 bases left between them. CDR1 MGHRA and CDR2 YSYEKL come from the germline V gene. CDR3 length equals 13 residues. CDR3 sequence (DNA): TGCGCCAGCAGCCAAGATTTTTACAATGAGCAGTTCTTC. It specifies CASSQDFYNEQFF.